This TCR beta chain was documented in a study of blood T cell repertoires in COVID-19. Study details: T cells, B-cell-depleted T cells, or PBMCs supplied cDNA or gDNA.

Patients in Seattle were enrolled during active infection, then followed longitudinally. Trimming took 8 bases from V and 2 from J; bases not matched to a gene: 8. The CDR3 loop spans 15 amino acids. Germline values: CDR1 MRHNA, CDR2 SNTAGT. The protocol was immunoSEQ multiplex PCR, while the TCRdb copy is restricted to in-frame clones and leaves out a portion. The sample lists about 310,000 clones, roughly 90% occurring once. The chain employs TRBV6-4 and TRBJ2-2, with 7 bases lining up with TRBD2. This receptor was identified in a woman in her 30s with COVID-19, enrolled during active disease. Sequences were obtained from peripheral blood. Here the CDR3 reads CASRPTTSNTGELFF. CDR3 nucleotide sequence: TGTGCCAGCCGCCCTACGACTAGCAACACCGGGGAGCTGTTTTTT.